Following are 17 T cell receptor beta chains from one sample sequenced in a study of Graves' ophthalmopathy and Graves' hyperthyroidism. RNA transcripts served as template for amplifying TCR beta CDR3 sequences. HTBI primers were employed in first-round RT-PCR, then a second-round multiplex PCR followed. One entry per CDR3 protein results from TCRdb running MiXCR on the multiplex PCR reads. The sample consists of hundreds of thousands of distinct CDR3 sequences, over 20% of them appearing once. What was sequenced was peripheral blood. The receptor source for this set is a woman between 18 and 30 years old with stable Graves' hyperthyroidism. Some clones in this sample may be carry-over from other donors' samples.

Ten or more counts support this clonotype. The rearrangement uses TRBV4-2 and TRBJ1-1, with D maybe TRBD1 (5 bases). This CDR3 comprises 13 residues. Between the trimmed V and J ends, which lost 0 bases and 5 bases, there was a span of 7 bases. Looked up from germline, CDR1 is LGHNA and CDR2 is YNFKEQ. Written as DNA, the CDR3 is TGTGCCAGCAGCCAAGAAGAGGGGACTGAAGCTTTCTTT. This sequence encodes CASSQEEGTEAFF.

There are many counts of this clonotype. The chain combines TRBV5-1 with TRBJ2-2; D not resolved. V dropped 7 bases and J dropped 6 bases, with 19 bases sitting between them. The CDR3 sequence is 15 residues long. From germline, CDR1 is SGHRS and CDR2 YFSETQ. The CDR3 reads CASFPTDASAGELFF. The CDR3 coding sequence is TGCGCCAGCTTTCCAACAGATGCGAGTGCCGGGGAGCTGTTTTTT.

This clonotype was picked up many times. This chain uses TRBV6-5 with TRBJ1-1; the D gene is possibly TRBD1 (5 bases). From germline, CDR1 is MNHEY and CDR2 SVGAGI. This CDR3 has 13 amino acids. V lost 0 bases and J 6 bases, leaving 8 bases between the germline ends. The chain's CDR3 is CASSYSSGPEAFF. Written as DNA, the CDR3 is TGTGCCAGCAGTTACTCCTCAGGGCCTGAAGCTTTCTTT.

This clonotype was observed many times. This CDR3 is CASSESGTGGNTIYF. The CDR3 DNA reads as TGTGCCAGCAGTGAATCTGGGACAGGTGGAAACACCATATATTTT. The chain recombines TRBV6-1 with TRBJ1-3; 8 positions agree with TRBD1. Germline values: CDR1 MNHNS, CDR2 SASEGT. V lost 2 bases, J lost 3 bases, and 3 bases stayed unmatched. The CDR3 consists of 15 residues.

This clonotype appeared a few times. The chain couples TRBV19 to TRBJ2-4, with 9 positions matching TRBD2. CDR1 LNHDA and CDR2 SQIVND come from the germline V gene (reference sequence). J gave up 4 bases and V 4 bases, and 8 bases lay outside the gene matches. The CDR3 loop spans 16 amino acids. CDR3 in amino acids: CASSTRTSGQKNIQYF. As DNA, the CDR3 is TGTGCCAGTAGTACCCGTACTAGCGGGCAAAAAAACATTCAGTACTTC.

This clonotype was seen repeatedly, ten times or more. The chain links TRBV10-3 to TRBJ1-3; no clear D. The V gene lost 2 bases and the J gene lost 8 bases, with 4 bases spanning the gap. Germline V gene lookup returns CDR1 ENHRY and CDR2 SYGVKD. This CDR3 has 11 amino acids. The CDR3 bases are TGTGCCATCAGTGAGCGGGACACCATATATTTT. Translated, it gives CAISERDTIYF.

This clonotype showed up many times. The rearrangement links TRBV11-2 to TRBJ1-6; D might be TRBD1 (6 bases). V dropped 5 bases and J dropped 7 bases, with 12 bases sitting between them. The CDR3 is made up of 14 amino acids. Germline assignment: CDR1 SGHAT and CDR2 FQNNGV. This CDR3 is CASSPGQQNSPLHF. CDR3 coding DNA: TGTGCCAGCAGCCCCGGACAGCAGAATTCACCCCTCCACTTT. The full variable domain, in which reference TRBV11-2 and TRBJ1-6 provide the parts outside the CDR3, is EAGVAQSPRYKIIEKRQSVAFWCNPISGHATLYWYQQILGQGPKLLIQFQNNGVVDDSQLPKDRFSAERLKGVDSTLKIQPAKLEDSAVYLCASSPGQQNSPLHFGNGTRLTVT.

CDR3: CASSIGGTHYGYTF. DNA of the CDR3: TGTGCCAGTAGTATCGGAGGCACGCACTATGGCTACACCTTC. The chain employs TRBV19 and TRBJ1-2; D is ambiguous. The length of the CDR3 is 14 residues. V was pared by 3 bases and J by 3 bases, with 11 bases between. Looked up from germline, CDR1 is LNHDA and CDR2 is SQIVND (reference sequence).

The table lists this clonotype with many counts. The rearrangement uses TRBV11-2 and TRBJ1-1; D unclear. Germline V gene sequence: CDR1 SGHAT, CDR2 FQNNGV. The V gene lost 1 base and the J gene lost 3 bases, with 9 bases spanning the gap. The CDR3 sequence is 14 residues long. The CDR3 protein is CASSLVLGDTEAFF. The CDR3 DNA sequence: TGTGCCAGCAGCTTAGTTCTAGGCGACACTGAAGCTTTCTTT.

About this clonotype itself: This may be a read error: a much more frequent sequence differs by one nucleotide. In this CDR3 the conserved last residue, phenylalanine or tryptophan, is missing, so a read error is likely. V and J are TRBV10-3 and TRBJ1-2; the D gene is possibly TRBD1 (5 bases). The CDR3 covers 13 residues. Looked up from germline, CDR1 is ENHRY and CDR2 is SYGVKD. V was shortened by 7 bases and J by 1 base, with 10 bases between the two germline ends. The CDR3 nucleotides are TGTGCCATCACACAGACAGTTAACTATGGCTACACCTCC. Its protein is CAITQTVNYGYTS.

CDR3 loop: CASSDGLSGANVLTF. For the CDR3, the DNA is TGTGCCAGCAGTGACGGCCTCTCTGGGGCCAACGTCCTGACTTTC. The chain uses TRBV6-2 or TRBV6-3 and TRBJ2-6; D gene ambiguous. The V gene lost 5 bases and the J gene lost 0 bases, with 8 bases spanning the gap. The CDR3 length is 15 residues. Germline V lookup: CDR1 MNHEY, CDR2 SVGEGT.

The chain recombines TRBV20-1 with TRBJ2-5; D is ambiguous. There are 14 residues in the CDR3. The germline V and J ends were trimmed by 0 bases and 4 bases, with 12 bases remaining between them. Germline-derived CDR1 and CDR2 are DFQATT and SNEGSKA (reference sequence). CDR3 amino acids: CSARDSSKAETQYF. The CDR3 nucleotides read TGCAGTGCTAGAGATTCCTCGAAGGCAGAGACCCAGTACTTC.

CDR3 sequence (DNA): TGTGCCAGCAGCCCCACTTACCCGAAGAACTATGGCTACACCTTC. It yields the protein CASSPTYPKNYGYTF. The V gene is TRBV6-1, the J gene TRBJ1-2; D remains ambiguous. Germline assignment: CDR1 MNHNS and CDR2 SASEGT. This CDR3 region has 15 residues. V was cut by 6 bases and J by 2 bases, with 16 bases left in between.

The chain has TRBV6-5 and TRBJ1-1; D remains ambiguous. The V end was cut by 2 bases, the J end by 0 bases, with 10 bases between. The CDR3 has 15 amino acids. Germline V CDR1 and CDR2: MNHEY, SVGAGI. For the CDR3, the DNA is TGTGCCAGCAGTTACCCACAGAGGATGAACACTGAAGCTTTCTTT. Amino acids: CASSYPQRMNTEAFF.

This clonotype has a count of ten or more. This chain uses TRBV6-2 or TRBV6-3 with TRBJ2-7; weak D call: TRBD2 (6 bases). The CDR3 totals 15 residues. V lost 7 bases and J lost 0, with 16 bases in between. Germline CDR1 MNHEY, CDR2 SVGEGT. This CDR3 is CASNPSGVYSYEQYF. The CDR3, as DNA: TGTGCCAGCAACCCCTCGGGGGTTTACTCCTACGAGCAGTACTTC.

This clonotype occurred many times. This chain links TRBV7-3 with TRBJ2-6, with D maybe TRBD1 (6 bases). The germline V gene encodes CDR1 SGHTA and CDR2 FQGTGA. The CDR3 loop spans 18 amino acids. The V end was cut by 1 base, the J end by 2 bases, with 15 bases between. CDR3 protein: CASSLSLAGVAGANVLTF. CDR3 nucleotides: TGTGCCAGCAGCTTAAGCCTGGCAGGGGTTGCTGGGGCCAACGTCCTGACTTTC.

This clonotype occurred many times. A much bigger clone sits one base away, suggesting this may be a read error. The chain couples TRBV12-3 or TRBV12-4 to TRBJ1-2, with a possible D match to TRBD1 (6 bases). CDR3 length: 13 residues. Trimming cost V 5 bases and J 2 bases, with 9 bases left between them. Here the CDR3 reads CASSDTGNYGYTF. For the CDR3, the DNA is TGTGCCAGCAGTGACACAGGGAACTATGGCTACACCTTC.